This passage covers 16 T cell receptor beta chains from one sample sequenced in a study of post-analysis software for immune sequencing data. Findings of the study overall: Comparison of patients with controls showed about 5 TRBV segments more frequent in patients, TRBV5-6, TRBV5-1 and TRBV20-1 among them.

The TCR beta cDNA libraries contained unique molecular identifiers. TCRdb ran MiXCR on the PCR reads and lists one entry per CDR3 protein. The sample consists of 750,000 to 900,000 distinct CDR3 sequences, 46% of them appearing once. No antigen has been assigned to these receptors. Sequencing input: blood. The receptors stem from a girl aged 10-17 years with multiple sclerosis.

The V call is TRBV10-3, the J call TRBJ2-7; D not certain. The CDR3 runs to 15 residues. Germline assignment: CDR1 ENHRY and CDR2 SYGVKD. The V gene lost 3 bases and the J gene lost 2 bases, with 14 bases spanning the gap. This CDR3 reads CAISESDAGPYEQYF. In DNA form, the CDR3 reads TGTGCCATCAGTGAATCCGACGCAGGCCCCTACGAGCAGTACTTC.

The gene calls are TRBV20-1 and TRBJ2-7; maybe TRBD1 (5 bases). This CDR3 has 15 residues. Between the trimmed V and J ends, which lost 0 bases and 0 bases, there was a span of 12 bases. CDR1 and CDR2 from the germline V gene are DFQATT and SNEGSKA (reference sequence). The CDR3: CSARDGAVSSYEQYF. The CDR3 nucleotides read TGCAGTGCTAGAGATGGGGCGGTATCCTCCTACGAGCAGTACTTC.

The chain carries TRBV27 and TRBJ2-1, with D hard to call. With 2 bases removed from V and 8 bases from J, the gap between germline ends came to 10 bases. Germline loops: CDR1 MNHEY, CDR2 SMNVEV (reference sequence). The CDR3 runs to 13 residues. The CDR3 DNA is TGTGCCAGCAGTTTAGTGTATATGGATGAGCAGTTCTTC. It encodes CASSLVYMDEQFF.

The chain uses TRBV24-1 and TRBJ1-2; D not resolved. The V and J ends lost 8 bases and 1 base respectively, with 10 bases between them. This CDR3 is 13 amino acids long. The germline CDR1 and CDR2 sequences are KGHDR and SFDVKD. Here the CDR3 reads CATNGGLNYGYTF. DNA of the CDR3: TGTGCCACCAACGGTGGCCTTAACTATGGCTACACCTTC.

This clonotype was picked up a small number of times. One end of the junction is discordant with germline, which a read error may explain. The chain combines TRBV29-1 with TRBJ2-6; D tentatively reads TRBD1 or TRBD2 (5 bases each). Germline assignment: CDR1 SQVTM and CDR2 ANQGSEA. The CDR3 runs 14 residues. The CDR3 loop is CSVGQDSGANVPTF. CDR3 in DNA: TGCAGCGTTGGCCAGGACTCTGGGGCCAACGTCCCGACTTTC.

The chain employs TRBV18 and TRBJ1-1; perhaps TRBD1 as D (5 bases). Germline assignment: CDR1 KGHSH and CDR2 LQKENI. The CDR3 consists of 11 residues. Trimming stripped 3 bases from V and 12 bases from J, with 11 bases between. The CDR3 DNA sequence: TGTGCCAGCTCACCCGGGACGGGTTCTTTCTTT. Amino acids: CASSPGTGSFF.

V gene TRBV20-1 combines with J gene TRBJ2-7; TRBD2 aligns across 7 bases. This CDR3 contains 16 residues. With V trimmed by 0 bases and J by 1 base, 9 bases remained unmatched. CDR1 DFQATT and CDR2 SNEGSKA come from the germline V gene (reference sequence). CDR3 loop: CSARDSRLADSYEQYF. The CDR3 coding sequence is TGCAGTGCTAGAGATTCGCGGCTAGCGGATTCCTACGAGCAGTACTTC.

This clonotype was counted a single time. The chain links TRBV30 to TRBJ1-5, with 8 bases aligning to TRBD1. This CDR3 comprises 15 residues. The V segment lost 4 bases and the J segment 4 bases; nucleotides outside the gene matches: 9. In germline, CDR1 is GTSNPN, CDR2 SVGIG (reference sequence). This chain's CDR3 is CAWKTPGQGNQPQHF. The DNA for the CDR3 is TGTGCCTGGAAGACTCCTGGACAGGGTAATCAGCCCCAGCATTTT.

CDR3 loop: CSVEGGTRGHEQYF. In nucleotides, the CDR3 is TGCAGCGTTGAAGGAGGGACTAGAGGCCACGAGCAGTACTTC. This chain links TRBV29-1 with TRBJ2-5; 8 bases map to TRBD2. The J call may be faulty, since TRBJ2-7 better matches the DNA end. The CDR3 extends over 14 amino acids. Looked up from germline, CDR1 is SQVTM and CDR2 is ANQGSEA.

The chain combines TRBV12-3 or TRBV12-4 with TRBJ2-1; D gene ambiguous. The CDR3 is made up of 14 amino acids. Trimming left V 3 bases short and J 2 bases short, with 8 bases between. CDR3 amino acids: CASSFLLPYNEQFF. The DNA of the CDR3 is TGTGCCAGCAGTTTTTTACTTCCCTACAATGAGCAGTTCTTC.

There are a few counts of this clonotype. This rearrangement joins TRBV20-1 to TRBJ2-5, with unresolved D. Germline V gene lookup returns CDR1 DFQATT and CDR2 SNEGSKA (reference sequence). V was trimmed by 0 bases and J by 6 bases, leaving 14 bases between them. The CDR3 spans 14 residues. Here the CDR3 reads CSARELADGKTQYF. CDR3 DNA sequence: TGCAGTGCTAGAGAACTGGCGGATGGGAAGACCCAGTACTTC.

V gene TRBV4-3 combines with J gene TRBJ1-5, with a possible D match to TRBD1 (5 bases). This CDR3 is built from 16 residues. Deletions cut 0 bases from V and 6 bases from J, with 15 bases between. Germline V gene lookup returns CDR1 LGHNA and CDR2 YSLEER. The DNA of the CDR3 is TGCGCCAGCAGCCAAGAGATACTAAGAAGGGGTCAGCCCCAGCATTTT. It is translated as CASSQEILRRGQPQHF.

This clonotype was detected a few times. V usage is TRBV6-6 and J usage is TRBJ2-7; D gene unclear. The CDR3 length is 14 residues. V lost 4 bases and J lost 3, with 13 bases in between. CDR1 and CDR2 (germline): MNHNY, SVGAGI (reference sequence). The CDR3, as DNA: TGTGCCAGCAGTTCGGAAGGTGTGATCTACGAGCAGTACTTC. Translated, it gives CASSSEGVIYEQYF.

The gene calls are TRBV27 and TRBJ2-1, with 8 bases identical to TRBD2. V trimming: 5 bases; J trimming: 5 bases; junction bases outside the gene matches: 11. The germline CDR1 and CDR2 sequences are MNHEY and SMNVEV (reference sequence). This CDR3 is 16 amino acids long. CDR3: CASSLLPAGEDNEQFF. DNA for the CDR3: TGTGCCAGCAGTCTCCTCCCAGCGGGAGAGGACAATGAGCAGTTCTTC.

The chain links TRBV4-3 to TRBJ2-1; 9 positions agree with TRBD2. The V segment lost 4 bases and the J segment 2 bases; nucleotides outside the gene matches: 9. The V gene's germline CDR1 is LGHNA and CDR2 YSLEER. There are 17 residues in the CDR3. CDR3 sequence reads: CASSRTTSGPTYNEQFF. The CDR3 DNA reads TGCGCCAGCAGCCGAACGACTAGCGGTCCCACCTACAATGAGCAGTTCTTC.

V gene TRBV4-1 combines with J gene TRBJ1-5; D is undetermined. The V end was cut by 0 bases, the J end by 0 bases, with 9 bases between. Germline CDR1 MGHRA, CDR2 YSYEKL. The CDR3 consists of 16 residues. As DNA, the CDR3 is TGCGCCAGCAGCCAAGATTGGGAAAATAGCAATCAGCCCCAGCATTTT. Its protein is CASSQDWENSNQPQHF.